What follows describes a single T cell receptor (beta chain). This record belongs to a study of blood T cell repertoires in COVID-19. Profiling relied on immunoSEQ multiplex PCR, and the TCRdb table lists in-frame clones only, not all of them. This sample has 200,000 to 250,000 clones; approximately 90% occur once, and the top ten carry approximately 12%. The germline V gene encodes CDR1 SEHNR and CDR2 FQNEAQ (reference sequence). The CDR3 is made up of 13 amino acids. The J segment lost 8 bases and the V segment lost 6 bases, leaving 8 bases of the junction unmatched. The sample comprised peripheral blood. The chain links TRBV7-9 to TRBJ1-2; 8 positions match TRBD1. This receptor was identified in a woman in her late teens or twenties who had recovered from COVID-19. This CDR3 is CASSSLDRDGYTF. The CDR3 DNA reads as TGTGCCAGCAGTTCCCTGGACAGGGACGGCTACACCTTC.